The rows below give T cell receptor beta chains drawn from one sample of a study of T cells in Graves' hyperthyroidism and ophthalmopathy. TCRdb called the multiplex PCR reads again in MiXCR, with one record for every CDR3 protein. The sample has 450,000 to 600,000 distinct CDR3 sequences, 15% to 20% seen once. Sequencing was performed on blood. Receptors were obtained from a man aged 35 to 55 with Graves' ophthalmopathy. Each CDR3 is given with its conserved first and last residue. The D gene is left open where the match is weak. The size of a clone is reported for some rows only, either as once, few or many, or as a class for expanded clones.

d_call clone_size j_call v_call cdr3_aa cdr3_nt
NA many TRBJ2-7 TRBV7-2 CASSLWDNYEQYF TGTGCCAGCAGCTTATGGGATAACTACGAGCAGTACTTC
NA NA TRBJ1-1 TRBV4-3 CASSQDFGGYTEAFF TGCGCCAGCAGCCAAGATTTCGGGGGGTACACTGAAGCTTTCTTT
NA many TRBJ1-5 TRBV6-1 CASLQDFENQPQHF TGTGCCAGCTTGCAGGATTTCGAAAATCAGCCCCAGCATTTT
NA many TRBJ1-5 TRBV9 CASSRGGGNQPQHF TGTGCCAGCAGCAGAGGAGGGGGCAATCAGCCCCAGCATTTT
NA NA TRBJ2-1 TRBV3-1 CASSQVQRTSYNEQFF TGTGCCAGCAGCCAAGTTCAAAGGACCAGCTACAATGAGCAGTTCTTC
NA NA TRBJ2-7 TRBV20-1 CSASGPPYEQYF TGCAGTGCTTCGGGGCCTCCCTACGAGCAGTACTTC
NA many TRBJ2-5 TRBV18 CASSRGSAQETQYF TGTGCCAGCTCACGGGGTTCCGCTCAAGAGACCCAGTACTTC
TRBD1 few TRBJ2-7 TRBV4-2 CASSQEDPRQGMTYEQYF TGTGCCAGCAGCCAAGAAGACCCCCGACAGGGTATGACCTACGAGCAGTACTTC
TRBD2 few TRBJ2-1 TRBV6-2/TRBV6-3 CASSSHRLAGYNEQFF TGTGCCAGCAGTTCCCACAGACTAGCGGGATACAATGAGCAGTTCTTC
NA many TRBJ2-4 TRBV5-1 CASSEPQGNIQYF TGCGCCAGCAGCGAACCACAGGGAAACATTCAGTACTTC
NA few TRBJ2-7 TRBV29-1 CSVGQAHSSYEQYF TGCAGCGTTGGGCAGGCCCACTCCTCCTACGAGCAGTACTTC
NA few TRBJ2-3 TRBV7-3 CASSPLRADTQYF TGTGCCAGCAGCCCTCTTAGGGCAGATACGCAGTATTTT
NA many TRBJ2-5 TRBV20-1 CSARVRGTQETQYF TGCAGTGCTAGAGTAAGAGGGACCCAAGAGACCCAGTACTTC
TRBD2 many TRBJ2-4 TRBV7-8 CASSFRTSGKNIQYF TGTGCCAGCAGCTTTCGGACTAGCGGGAAGAACATTCAGTACTTC
TRBD1 NA TRBJ1-2 TRBV5-1 CASTGGGTVYGYTF TGCGCCAGCACCGGCGGAGGGACAGTCTATGGCTACACCTTC
NA few TRBJ2-3 TRBV20-1 CSANALNTDTQYF TGCAGTGCTAACGCCTTAAACACAGATACGCAGTATTTT
TRBD1 NA TRBJ1-2 TRBV11-2 CASSLVGQVVPDGYTF TGTGCCAGCAGCTTAGTGGGACAGGTTGTTCCCGATGGCTACACCTTC
NA few TRBJ1-3 TRBV4-3 CASSQGGTDGDTIYF TGCGCCAGCAGCCAAGGCGGGACGGACGGGGACACCATATATTTT
NA few TRBJ1-3 TRBV18 CASSPVYRAESGNTIYF TGTGCCAGCTCACCGGTTTACAGGGCGGAATCTGGAAACACCATATATTTT
NA NA TRBJ1-1 TRBV6-5 CASSYSSLGLQTLTEAFF TGTGCCAGCAGTTACTCGAGTCTGGGGCTTCAGACACTAACTGAAGCTTTCTTT
NA few TRBJ2-1 TRBV15 CATSRSGGYHSYNEQFF TGTGCCACCAGCAGGTCCGGCGGGTACCACTCCTACAATGAGCAGTTCTTC
NA few TRBJ1-5 TRBV6-1 CASSESFNQPQHF TGTGCCAGCAGTGAATCGTTCAATCAGCCCCAGCATTTT
TRBD1 NA TRBJ2-5 TRBV12-3/TRBV12-4 CASTLDRAASQYF TGTGCCAGCACCCTGGACAGGGCAGCCTCCCAGTACTTC
NA NA TRBJ1-5 TRBV20-1 CSARKGQGNQPQHF TGCAGTGCTAGGAAAGGGCAGGGGAACCAGCCCCAGCATTTT
TRBD1 NA TRBJ2-3 TRBV29-1 CSVGTGGEDTQYF TGCAGCGTTGGGACAGGGGGGGAAGATACGCAGTATTTT
TRBD1 NA TRBJ2-7 TRBV5-1 CASSSTGPHEQYF TGCGCCAGCAGCTCGACAGGGCCCCACGAGCAGTACTTC
NA few TRBJ1-3 TRBV18 CASSPLEFSGNTIYF TGTGCCAGCTCACCCTTGGAGTTCTCTGGAAACACCATATATTTT
NA few TRBJ2-5 TRBV29-1 CSVGPSASTGQYF TGCAGCGTTGGCCCCTCGGCCTCCACGGGCCAGTACTTC
NA many TRBJ2-2 TRBV3-1 CASSSSTGELFF TGTGCCAGCAGTTCCTCGACCGGGGAGCTGTTTTTT
NA few TRBJ2-1 TRBV15 CATSRVLLGSEQFF TGTGCCACCAGCAGAGTCTTACTAGGATCTGAGCAGTTCTTC
NA NA TRBJ1-1 TRBV19 CASSGAMNTEAFF TGTGCCAGTAGTGGGGCCATGAACACTGAAGCTTTCTTT
NA many TRBJ1-5 TRBV12-5 CASGESLNEDQPQHF TGTGCTAGTGGGGAATCATTAAACGAGGATCAGCCCCAGCATTTT
TRBD2 NA TRBJ2-3 TRBV20-1 CTADAPSGRALTDTQYF TGCACTGCTGACGCCCCTAGCGGGAGGGCACTCACAGATACGCAGTATTTT
TRBD1 few TRBJ2-1 TRBV5-6 CASNSKGAKRSYNEQFF TGTGCCAGCAATAGTAAGGGGGCTAAAAGGTCCTACAATGAGCAGTTCTTC
TRBD2 NA TRBJ2-1 TRBV6-1 CASSSVGSGRSRNEQFF TGTGCCAGCAGTTCCGTGGGGAGCGGGAGATCCCGCAATGAGCAGTTCTTC
TRBD1 NA TRBJ1-4 TRBV7-9 CASSLATLRTGEKLFF TGTGCCAGCAGCTTAGCCACGCTAAGGACAGGTGAAAAACTGTTTTTT
TRBD2 many TRBJ2-1 TRBV12-3/TRBV12-4 CASRKGASGYNEQFF TGTGCCAGCAGGAAAGGGGCTAGCGGCTACAATGAGCAGTTCTTC
TRBD1 NA TRBJ1-2 TRBV15 CATSTRGGNGYTF TGTGCCACTTCGACCAGGGGGGGGAATGGCTACACCTTC
TRBD2 NA TRBJ2-5 TRBV14 CASSPGTTNQETQYF TGTGCCAGCAGTCCAGGGACTACCAACCAAGAGACCCAGTACTTC
NA NA TRBJ1-5 TRBV19 CASSIGMGNQPQHF TGTGCCAGTAGTATAGGTATGGGCAATCAGCCCCAGCATTTT
NA once TRBJ2-6 TRBV2 CASSGWVGSGANVLTF TGTGCCAGCAGTGGATGGGTGGGCTCTGGGGCCAACGTCCTGACTTTC
NA few TRBJ1-2 TRBV7-8 CASSLGHRDYGYTF TGTGCCAGCAGCTTAGGACACCGAGACTATGGCTACACCTTC
TRBD2 few TRBJ2-2 TRBV27 CASSFTGPSGNPGELFF TGTGCCAGCAGTTTTACTGGGCCTAGCGGGAACCCCGGGGAGCTGTTTTTT
TRBD2 NA TRBJ2-7 TRBV29-1 CSVLAGVYEQYF TGCAGCGTTCTAGCGGGGGTTTACGAGCAGTACTTC
NA NA TRBJ1-5 TRBV5-6 CASSSLVGGNQPQHF TGTGCCAGCAGCTCTCTCGTCGGGGGCAATCAGCCCCAGCATTTT
TRBD2 many TRBJ2-3 TRBV11-2 CASSSGLAGGGTDTQYF TGTGCCAGCAGCTCGGGACTAGCGGGGGGCGGCACAGATACGCAGTATTTT
NA few TRBJ2-7 TRBV4-2 CASSQDAHRAYEQYF TGTGCCAGCAGCCAAGACGCGCACAGGGCCTACGAGCAGTACTTC
NA many TRBJ1-1 TRBV30 CAWRQQGRTEAFF TGTGCCTGGAGACAACAGGGAAGGACTGAAGCTTTCTTT
NA few TRBJ2-1 TRBV19 CATPFPRDEQFF TGTGCCACCCCGTTTCCCCGGGATGAGCAGTTCTTC